This T cell receptor (beta chain) was sequenced during a study of early T cells in non-severe SARS-CoV-2 infection (dated by TCRdb to the early 2020s). Broadly, across the study: TCR sequencing used bulk RNA from unsorted whole blood, so alpha and beta chains could not be paired.

Broad study findings and their caveats: Matching against VDJdb was skewed toward anti-spike CD8 responses, likely underestimated virus-specific expansions, and missed private and CD4 specificities.

Set within a cohort of healthcare workers in London, UK, this nested case-control study involved weekly PCR testing of nasopharyngeal swabs along with blood sampling. Between 23 and 31 March 2020, the week of the UK lockdown, healthcare workers were enrolled and then followed up weekly for as long as 16 weeks. The germline V gene encodes CDR1 LGHNA and CDR2 YSLEER. Trimming removed 1 base from V and 0 bases from J, leaving 13 bases between the germline ends. Measured from the cysteine to the phenylalanine, the CDR3 is 16 residues long. Solely the CDR3 DNA is kept, with 48 bases framed from the first base. Details on this clonotype: The antigen it recognizes is unknown. The record has no base qualities; no much larger clone is one base away.

Receptors were amplified or captured by 5' RACE. The reads were generated on a NextSeq 500. To correct for sequencing error and PCR bias, the TCR library protocol tagged individual cDNA molecules with unique molecular identifiers. Both TCR alpha and beta chains were sequenced, and tight co-correlation was observed between alpha and beta sequence abundances in each sample. The paper's data handling went like this. Decombinator V4 was used to annotate TCR sequences for V gene, J gene and CDR3. TCRs were defined as expanded if a significant change between any two time points was detected under a Poisson model with p below 0.0001. TCR abundances were normalised to the total number of TCRs sequenced per sample and were expressed as counts per million. TRAV1-2 paired with TRAJ12, TRAJ20 or TRAJ33 defined MAIT TCRs, while TRAV10 paired with TRAJ18 defined iNKT TCRs. VDJdb, accessed 1 November 2021, was searched for CMV, EBV and SARS-CoV-2 annotated TCRs, excluding TCRs annotated for multiple antigens. The public sequencing data were trimmed at Q25 with fastp and processed into clonotypes with MiXCR by TCRdb, which kept only in-frame beta chains. Entries that share a CDR3 protein sequence are merged under the most common genes and DNA. TCRdb, rather than the study authors, made the V and J calls. Here the sample has around 63,000 distinct CDR3 sequences; over 8% occur a single time. About a sixth of the sample is held by the ten biggest clonotypes.

The chain is assembled from TRBV4-3 and TRBJ2-7; the D element might be TRBD1 or TRBD2, as each aligns at 6 bases. The clonotype comes from an adult who was a healthcare worker with PCR-confirmed SARS-CoV-2 infection or an uninfected control (not recorded which). The sample was whole blood, taken at baseline. For the CDR3, the sequence is CASSQVPGGGSYEQYF. The DNA is as follows: TGCGCCAGCAGCCAAGTTCCCGGAGGGGGCTCCTACGAGCAGTACTTC.